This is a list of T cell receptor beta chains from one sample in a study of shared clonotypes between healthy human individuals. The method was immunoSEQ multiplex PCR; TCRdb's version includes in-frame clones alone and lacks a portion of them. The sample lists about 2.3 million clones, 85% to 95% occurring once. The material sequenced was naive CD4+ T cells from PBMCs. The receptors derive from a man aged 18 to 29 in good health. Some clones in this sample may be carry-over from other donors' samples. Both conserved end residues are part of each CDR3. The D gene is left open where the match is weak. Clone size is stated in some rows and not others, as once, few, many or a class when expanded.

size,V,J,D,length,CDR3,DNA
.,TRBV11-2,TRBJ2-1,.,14,CASSTTGEYNEQFF,TGTGCCAGCAGCACCACAGGTGAGTACAATGAGCAGTTCTTC
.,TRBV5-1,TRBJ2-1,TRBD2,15,CASSAPGGSYNEQFF,TGCGCCAGCAGCGCCCCGGGGGGGTCCTACAATGAGCAGTTCTTC
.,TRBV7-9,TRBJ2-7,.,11,CASSRTVEQYF,TGTGCCAGCAGCCGGACGGTCGAGCAGTACTTC
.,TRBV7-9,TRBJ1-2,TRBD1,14,CASSPTGANYGYTF,TGTGCCAGCAGCCCGACAGGGGCCAACTATGGCTACACCTTC
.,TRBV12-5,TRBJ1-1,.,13,CASNRGGETEAFF,TGTGCTAGCAATAGAGGGGGAGAGACTGAAGCTTTCTTT
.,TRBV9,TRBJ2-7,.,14,CASSVGRAAGEQYF,TGTGCCAGCAGCGTGGGACGGGCAGCGGGCGAGCAGTACTTC
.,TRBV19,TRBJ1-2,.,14,CASRPRGTNYGYTF,TGTGCCAGTAGGCCACGGGGGACAAACTATGGCTACACCTTC
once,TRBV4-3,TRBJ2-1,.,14,CASSPRDGVNEQFF,TGCGCCAGCAGCCCGCGGGACGGTGTCAATGAGCAGTTCTTC
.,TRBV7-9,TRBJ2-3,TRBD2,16,CASSLGREGWTDTQYF,TGTGCCAGCAGCTTAGGAAGGGAGGGTTGGACAGATACGCAGTATTTT
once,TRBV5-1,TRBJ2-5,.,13,CASSLTYQETQYF,TGCGCCAGCAGCTTGACGTACCAAGAGACCCAGTACTTC
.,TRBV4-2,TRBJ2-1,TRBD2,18,CASSQVGLAGSSYNEQFF,TGTGCCAGCAGCCAAGTGGGACTAGCGGGAAGCTCCTACAATGAGCAGTTCTTC
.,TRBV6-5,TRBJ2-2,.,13,CASSKGFTGELFF,TGTGCCAGCAGTAAAGGGTTTACCGGGGAGCTGTTTTTT
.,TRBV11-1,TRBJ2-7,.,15,CASSLAGGRSYEQYF,TGTGCCAGCAGCTTAGCGGGCGGGCGTTCCTACGAGCAGTACTTC
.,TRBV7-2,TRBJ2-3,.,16,CASSLLGTHSGDTQYF,TGTGCCAGCAGTTTACTCGGGACCCACTCTGGAGATACGCAGTATTTT
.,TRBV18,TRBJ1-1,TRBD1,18,CASSPSRDRGLIGTEAFF,TGTGCCAGCTCTCCCAGTAGGGACAGGGGGCTTATAGGCACTGAAGCTTTCTTT
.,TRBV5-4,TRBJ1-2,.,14,CASSLAGVPYGYTF,TGTGCCAGCAGCTTGGCCGGGGTCCCCTATGGCTACACCTTC
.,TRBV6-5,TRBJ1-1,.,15,CASSYSGTPNTEAFF,TGTGCCAGCAGTTATTCCGGCACACCGAACACTGAAGCTTTCTTT
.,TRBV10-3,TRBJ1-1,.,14,CAISEAGALGEAFF,TGTGCCATCAGTGAGGCAGGGGCCCTAGGTGAAGCTTTCTTT
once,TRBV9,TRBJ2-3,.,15,CASSAMDMNTDTQYF,TGTGCCAGCAGCGCCATGGACATGAACACAGATACGCAGTATTTT
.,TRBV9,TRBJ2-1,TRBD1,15,CVSSQRQGLYNEQFF,TGTGTCAGCAGCCAAAGACAGGGGCTTTACAATGAGCAGTTCTTC
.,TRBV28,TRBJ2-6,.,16,CASSSRPGSGANVLTF,TGTGCCAGCAGTTCCCGACCGGGCTCTGGGGCCAACGTCCTGACTTTC
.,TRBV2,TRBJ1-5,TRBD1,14,CASNRDSNNQPQHF,TGTGCCAGCAACAGGGACAGCAACAATCAGCCCCAGCATTTT
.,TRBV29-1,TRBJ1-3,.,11,CSVQERNTIYF,TGCAGCGTTCAGGAGAGAAACACCATATATTTT
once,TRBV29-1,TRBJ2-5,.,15,CSVEVGGRGQETQYF,TGCAGCGTTGAAGTGGGTGGCAGGGGACAAGAGACCCAGTACTTC
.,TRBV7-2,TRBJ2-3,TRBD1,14,CASSLDRGTDTQYF,TGTGCCAGCAGCTTGGACAGGGGCACAGATACGCAGTATTTT
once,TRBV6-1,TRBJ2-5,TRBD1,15,CASRSIRGSGETQYF,TGTGCCAGCCGCTCGATCAGGGGGTCGGGGGAGACCCAGTACTTC
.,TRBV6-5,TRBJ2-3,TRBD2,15,CASSYRVGGADTQYF,TGTGCCAGCAGTTACAGGGTGGGAGGGGCAGATACGCAGTATTTT
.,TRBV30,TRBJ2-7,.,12,CAWRQEGPEQYF,TGTGCCTGGAGGCAGGAGGGCCCCGAGCAGTACTTC
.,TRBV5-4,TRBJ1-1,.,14,CASSLGRGNTEAFF,TGTGCCAGCAGCTTGGGACGGGGGAACACTGAAGCTTTCTTT
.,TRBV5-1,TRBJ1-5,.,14,CASSLEGFNQPQHF,TGCGCCAGCAGCTTGGAGGGCTTCAATCAGCCCCAGCATTTT
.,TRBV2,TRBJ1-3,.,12,CASSEGPNTIYF,TGTGCCAGCAGTGAAGGTCCCAACACCATATATTTT
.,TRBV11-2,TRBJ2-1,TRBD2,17,CASSLYTTSGIYNEQFF,TGTGCCAGCAGCTTGTACACCACTAGCGGGATATACAATGAGCAGTTCTTC
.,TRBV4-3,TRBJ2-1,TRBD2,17,CASSQTHGAGPNNEQFF,TGCGCCAGCAGCCAAACTCACGGAGCGGGACCCAACAATGAGCAGTTCTTC
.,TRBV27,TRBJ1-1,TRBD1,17,CASSLGDRGHVNTEAFF,TGTGCCAGCAGTTTAGGGGACAGGGGGCACGTGAACACTGAAGCTTTCTTT
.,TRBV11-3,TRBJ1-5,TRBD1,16,CASSPRDREGGQPQHF,TGTGCCAGCAGCCCCCGGGACAGGGAAGGGGGCCAGCCCCAGCATTTT
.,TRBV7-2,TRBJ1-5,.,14,CASSLAGANQPQHF,TGTGCCAGCAGCTTAGCAGGGGCGAACCAGCCCCAGCATTTT
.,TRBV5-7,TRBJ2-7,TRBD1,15,CASSPRGDRGDEQYF,TGTGCCAGCAGCCCCCGCGGCGACAGGGGCGACGAGCAGTACTTC
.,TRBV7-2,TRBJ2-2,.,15,CASSWEGQRTGELFF,TGTGCCAGCAGCTGGGAGGGACAAAGAACCGGGGAGCTGTTTTTT
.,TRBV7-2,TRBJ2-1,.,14,CASIQLNPYNEQFF,TGTGCCAGCATCCAATTGAATCCGTACAATGAGCAGTTCTTC
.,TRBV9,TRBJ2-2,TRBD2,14,CASSDGRADGELFF,TGTGCCAGCAGCGACGGGAGGGCCGACGGGGAGCTGTTTTTT
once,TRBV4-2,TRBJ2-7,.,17,CASSQDLGLGSSYEQYF,TGTGCCAGCAGCCAAGATCTTGGACTTGGGAGCTCCTACGAGCAGTACTTC
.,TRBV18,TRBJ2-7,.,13,CASSPLRWGKQYF,TGTGCCAGCTCACCCTTACGGTGGGGGAAGCAGTACTTC
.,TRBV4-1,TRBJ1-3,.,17,CASSQFGSQGTGNTIYF,TGCGCCAGCAGCCAGTTTGGTAGTCAGGGGACTGGAAACACCATATATTTT
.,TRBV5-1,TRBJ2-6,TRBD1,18,CASSSQGQGSSGANVLTF,TGCGCCAGCAGCAGTCAGGGACAGGGAAGCTCCGGGGCCAACGTCCTGACTTTC
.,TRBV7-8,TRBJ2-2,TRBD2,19,CASSSSRTSGVMNTGELFF,TGTGCCAGCAGCTCCAGCCGCACTAGCGGGGTAATGAACACCGGGGAGCTGTTTTTT
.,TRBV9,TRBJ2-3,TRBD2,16,CASSVQAGVRGDTQYF,TGTGCCAGCAGCGTCCAAGCGGGAGTAAGGGGAGATACGCAGTATTTT
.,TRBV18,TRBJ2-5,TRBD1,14,CASSPTGQQETQYF,TGTGCCAGCTCACCGACGGGACAGCAAGAGACCCAGTACTTC
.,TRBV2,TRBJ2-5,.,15,CASSPNTGNLETQYF,TGTGCCAGCAGCCCCAATACAGGGAACTTGGAGACCCAGTACTTC
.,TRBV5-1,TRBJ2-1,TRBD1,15,CASSSGQESYNEQFF,TGCGCCAGCAGCTCGGGACAGGAGTCCTACAATGAGCAGTTCTTC
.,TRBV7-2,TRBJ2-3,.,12,CASTLGVDTQYF,TGTGCCAGCACCCTGGGAGTAGATACGCAGTATTTT
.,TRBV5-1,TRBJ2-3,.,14,CASSLGDRTDTQYF,TGCGCCAGCAGCTTGGGGGACCGCACAGATACGCAGTATTTT
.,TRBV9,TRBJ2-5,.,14,CASSFLGGGETQYF,TGTGCCAGCAGCTTCCTCGGGGGCGGAGAGACCCAGTACTTC
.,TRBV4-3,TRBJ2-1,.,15,CASSQETSRSAEQFF,TGCGCCAGCAGCCAAGAGACGAGCCGCAGCGCCGAGCAGTTCTTC
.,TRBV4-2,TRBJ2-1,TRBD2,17,CASSPYSASGSYNEQFF,TGTGCCAGCAGCCCCTATTCAGCTAGCGGGTCATACAATGAGCAGTTCTTC
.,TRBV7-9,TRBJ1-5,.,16,CASSPTYQDSNQPQHF,TGTGCCAGCAGCCCTACTTATCAGGATAGCAATCAGCCCCAGCATTTT
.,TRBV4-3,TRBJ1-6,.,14,CASSQTGYNSPLHF,TGCGCCAGCAGCCAAACAGGCTATAATTCACCCCTCCACTTT
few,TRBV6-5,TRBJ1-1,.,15,CASSYSQRTNTEAFF,TGTGCCAGCAGTTACTCGCAACGCACGAACACTGAAGCTTTCTTT